This T cell receptor beta chain was observed in a study of early T cells in non-severe SARS-CoV-2 infection. V lost 3 bases to trimming and J lost 1 base, with 10 bases between them. Per the germline V gene, CDR1 is SGHRS and CDR2 is YFSETQ. The CDR3 runs to 14 residues. As part of library construction, unique molecular identifiers were attached to individual cDNA molecules. TCRdb used MiXCR to reprocess the 5' RACE reads, holding one entry per CDR3 protein. The repertoire holds 45,000 to 55,000 distinct CDR3 sequences, approximately 9.4% seen once, with roughly 8.3% in the top ten. The material sequenced was whole blood. This chain connects TRBV5-1 to TRBJ1-1; D possibly corresponds to TRBD1 (5 bases). The TCR comes from an adult who was a healthcare worker with PCR-confirmed SARS-CoV-2 infection or an uninfected control (not recorded which). CDR3 region: CASSWGRGNTEAFF. DNA of the CDR3: TGCGCCAGCAGCTGGGGACGGGGGAACACTGAAGCTTTCTTT.